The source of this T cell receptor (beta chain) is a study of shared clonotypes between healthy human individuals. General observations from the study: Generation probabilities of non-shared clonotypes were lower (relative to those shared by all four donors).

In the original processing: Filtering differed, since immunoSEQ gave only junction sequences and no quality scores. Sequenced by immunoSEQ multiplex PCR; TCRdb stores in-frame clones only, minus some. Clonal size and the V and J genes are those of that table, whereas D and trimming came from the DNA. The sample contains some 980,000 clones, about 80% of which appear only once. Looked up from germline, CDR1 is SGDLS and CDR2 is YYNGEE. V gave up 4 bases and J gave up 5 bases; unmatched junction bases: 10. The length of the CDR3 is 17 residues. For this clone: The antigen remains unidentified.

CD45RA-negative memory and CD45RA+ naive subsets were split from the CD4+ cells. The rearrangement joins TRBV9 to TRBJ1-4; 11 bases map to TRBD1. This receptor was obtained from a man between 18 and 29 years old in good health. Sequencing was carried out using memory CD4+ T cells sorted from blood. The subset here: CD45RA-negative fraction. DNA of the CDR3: TGTGCCAGCAGCCCCACGGGACAGGGGGGCCTAAATGAAAAACTGTTTTTT. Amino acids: CASSPTGQGGLNEKLFF.